The present entry profiles one T cell receptor (beta chain) with its context. What it binds is not known. The data were taken from a study of cytomegalovirus exposure and HLA in healthy donors. General study points: At a 0.05 false discovery rate, a later analysis found approximately 15,000 TCR beta sequences to be associated with HLA alleles. While the bulk of TCR sequences proved rare, some public TCRs turned up in many donors. Later analysis indicated greater clonal expansion among HLA-associated TCR beta chains than among equally common other chains.

The V end lost 2 bases, the J end lost 3 bases, and 8 bases lay between the germline ends. The CDR3 has 14 residues. Per germline, CDR1 MNHEY and CDR2 SVGAGI. Amplification used 60 Vbeta primers and 13 Jbeta primers. Profiled with immunoSEQ multiplex PCR; TCRdb holds only in-frame clones, not every one. Of 95,000 to 150,000 clones in the sample, around 80% were seen once. Healthy donors of bone marrow made up the group. V gene TRBV6-5 combines with J gene TRBJ1-3; D possibly corresponds to TRBD1 (6 bases). The sequencing sample was made of PBMCs. The TCR originated in a woman between 25 and 40 years old in good health and CMV-seronegative. This CDR3 reads CASSYTGIGNTIYF. Written as DNA, the CDR3 is TGTGCCAGCAGTTACACAGGGATTGGAAACACCATATATTTT.